These 18 T cell receptor beta chains came from one sample sequenced in a study of cytomegalovirus exposure and HLA in healthy donors. The PCR used 60 Vbeta and 13 Jbeta primers. Method: immunoSEQ multiplex PCR; TCRdb's copy keeps in-frame clones and lacks some. The repertoire holds some 240,000 clones, with around 73% as singletons. The material sequenced was PBMCs. These receptors originate from a male donor in good health and CMV-seronegative.

J is TRBJ2-3 and V is TRBV5-1; D remains ambiguous. The V and J ends lost 4 bases and 4 bases respectively, with 10 bases between them. The CDR3 contains 13 residues. The germline gives CDR1 SGHRS, CDR2 YFSETQ. CDR3 nucleotide sequence: TGCGCCAGCAGCCTTGATCGGGCAGATACGCAGTATTTT. Residues: CASSLDRADTQYF.

This clone showed up just once. The chain uses TRBV7-9 and TRBJ2-7, with TRBD1 matching 7 bases. V shed 5 bases and J 7 bases; nucleotides not matched to a gene: 5. The germline gives CDR1 SEHNR, CDR2 FQNEAQ (reference sequence). This CDR3 region has 12 residues. The CDR3 sequence is CASSRDSPEQYF. The DNA for the CDR3 is TGTGCCAGCAGCCGGGACAGCCCGGAGCAGTACTTC.

The rearrangement links TRBV6-5 to TRBJ1-2, with D tentatively TRBD1 (6 bases). The V end lost 2 bases, the J end lost 6 bases, and 10 bases lay between the germline ends. Germline V gives CDR1 MNHEY, CDR2 SVGAGI. The CDR3 has 13 amino acids. The CDR3 loop reads CASSYPNRDGYTF. For the CDR3, the DNA is TGTGCCAGCAGTTACCCGAACAGGGATGGCTACACCTTC.

The rearrangement links TRBV6-5 to TRBJ1-2; 11 bases match TRBD1. Germline loops: CDR1 MNHEY, CDR2 SVGAGI. The CDR3 is 16 residues long. V lost 4 bases to trimming and J lost 3 bases; unmatched junction nucleotides: 7. CDR3 sequence (DNA): TGTGCCAGCAGTTCCGCCGGGACAGGGGGTCACTATGGCTACACCTTC. This encodes CASSSAGTGGHYGYTF.

V and J are TRBV5-1 and TRBJ2-5; 13 bases fit TRBD2. J lost 5 bases, V lost 5 bases, and 15 bases had no gene match. This CDR3 is 18 amino acids long. The germline gives CDR1 SGHRS, CDR2 YFSETQ. The CDR3 DNA follows: TGCGCCAGCAGGGGACTAGCGGGACTAGACTCCTCCAGGGAGACCCAGTACTTC. Protein product: CASRGLAGLDSSRETQYF.

In DNA, the CDR3 is TGTGCCAGAAGCTTGGGAGGGTCGGGATGGACTGAAGCTTTCTTT. Translating gives CARSLGGSGWTEAFF. This rearrangement joins TRBV5-3 to TRBJ1-1; the D is unclear. TRBV5-3 is sorted into the ORF group, with uncertain function. The CDR3 extends over 15 amino acids. The V gene lost 0 bases and the J gene lost 5 bases, with 14 bases spanning the gap.

This chain connects TRBV7-9 to TRBJ1-5, with a tentative D call TRBD1 (6 bases). The CDR3 spans 16 residues. With 4 bases removed from V and 0 bases from J, the gap between germline ends came to 13 bases. CDR1 is SEHNR and CDR2 is FQNEAQ in the germline V gene (reference sequence). In DNA form, the CDR3 reads TGTGCCAGCAGCTCAGTTGGACAGAATAGCAATCAGCCCCAGCATTTT. It is translated as CASSSVGQNSNQPQHF.

The V call is TRBV28, the J call TRBJ2-2; D not certain. The germline V gene has CDR1 MDHEN and CDR2 SYDVKM. The CDR3 sequence is 14 residues long. The ends were cut back, 6 bases at V and 0 bases at J, with 8 bases in the middle. The CDR3 here is CASRAHSNTGELFF. The DNA for the CDR3 is TGTGCCAGCAGGGCACATTCGAACACCGGGGAGCTGTTTTTT.

The rearrangement uses TRBV6-5 and TRBJ1-5; D is uncertain. Germline CDR1 is MNHEY and CDR2 is SVGAGI. Trimming removed 6 bases from V and 1 base from J, with 13 bases in between. The CDR3 consists of 15 residues. CDR3 sequence: CASSPWAESNQPQHF. CDR3 DNA sequence: TGTGCCAGCAGCCCCTGGGCAGAAAGCAATCAGCCCCAGCATTTT.

This clone was observed a handful of times. The V call is TRBV6-5, the J call TRBJ2-7, with 7 positions matching TRBD2. The CDR3 has 13 residues. CDR1 and CDR2 from the germline V gene are MNHEY and SVGAGI. V was clipped by 0 bases and J by 5 bases; unmatched bases: 1. The CDR3 reads CASSYSLANEQYF. CDR3 DNA sequence: TGTGCCAGCAGTTACTCACTAGCGAACGAGCAGTACTTC.

The genes are TRBV4-1 and TRBJ2-3; 7 positions match TRBD2. The CDR3 runs to 16 residues. With 4 bases clipped from V and 3 bases from J, the junction kept 10 bases outside the gene matches. Germline CDR1 MGHRA, CDR2 YSYEKL. CDR3 DNA sequence: TGCGCCAGCAGCCCGTACGGGGCGGGAGCAACAGATACGCAGTATTTT. Its translation: CASSPYGAGATDTQYF.

This chain uses TRBV28 with TRBJ2-3; D is possibly TRBD1 (8 bases). The germline V gene has CDR1 MDHEN and CDR2 SYDVKM. The CDR3 has 14 residues. Trimming took off 11 bases at V and 2 bases at J, with 17 bases between the two ends. CDR3 DNA sequence: TGTGCCTCCCAGGGGGCGGGGGACACAGATACGCAGTATTTT. Protein sequence: CASQGAGDTDTQYF.

The rearrangement joins TRBV11-3 to TRBJ2-7; TRBD1 matches at 7 bases. This CDR3 comprises 13 residues. Germline V gene sequence: CDR1 SGHNT, CDR2 YENEEA. Losses at the gene ends were 5 bases for V and 1 base for J; bases not matched to a gene: 2. The CDR3: CASSPQGSYEQYF. DNA for the CDR3: TGTGCCAGCAGCCCACAGGGGTCCTACGAGCAGTACTTC.

In its sample, this clone was seen a few times. This chain uses TRBV19 with TRBJ2-7, with a tentative D call TRBD2 (6 bases). CDR1 is LNHDA, CDR2 SQIVND, per germline (reference sequence). The CDR3 sequence is 13 residues long. The ends were cut back, 8 bases at V and 3 bases at J, with 14 bases in the middle. CDR3 coding DNA: TGTGCCAGTGCCAGTGGGACTCACTACGAGCAGTACTTC. This sequence encodes CASASGTHYEQYF.

This chain connects TRBV28 to TRBJ1-4, with TRBD1 matching over 9 bases. Germline CDR1 MDHEN, CDR2 SYDVKM. J gave up 7 bases and V 5 bases, and 8 bases lay outside the gene matches. The CDR3 runs 15 residues. In DNA form, the CDR3 reads TGTGCCAGCAGTACTCCGGGACAGGGCGGTGAAAAACTGTTTTTT. Translated, it gives CASSTPGQGGEKLFF.

Concerning this clone: Its ends do not fully match the called genes, so a read error is possible. Here the CDR3 reads CASSPGGSGSLNTGELFF. CDR3 coding DNA: TGTGCTAGCAGCCCAGGCGGAAGCGGGAGCCTAAACACCGGGGAGCTGTTTTTT. V gene TRBV7-7 combines with J gene TRBJ2-2, with TRBD2 matching over 8 bases. Germline loops: CDR1 SSHAT, CDR2 FNYEAQ (reference sequence). The CDR3 consists of 18 residues.

The J gene is TRBJ1-2, the V gene TRBV5-6; D perhaps matches TRBD1 (5 bases). This CDR3 is 15 amino acids long. Between the trimmed V and J ends, which lost 2 bases and 2 bases, there was a span of 13 bases. Germline-derived CDR1 and CDR2 are SGHDT and YYEEEE. The CDR3 DNA reads as TGTGCCAGCAGCTTTACGACAGCCGAGAACTATGGCTACACCTTC. This encodes CASSFTTAENYGYTF.

The CDR3 protein is CASSLSTGGRQGAMWYF. In nucleotides, the CDR3 is TGCGCCAGCAGCTTGTCCACTGGGGGCCGACAGGGGGCTATGTGGTACTTC. The chain is built from TRBV5-1 and TRBJ2-7; 10 bases map to TRBD1. V was clipped by 1 base and J by 12 bases; unmatched bases: 19. Germline assignment: CDR1 SGHRS and CDR2 YFSETQ. The CDR3 is made up of 17 amino acids.